A selection of T cell receptor beta chains follows, all from one sample in a study of Ad26.COV2.S vaccination and SARS-CoV-2 variants. The table came from immunoSEQ multiplex PCR; TCRdb's copy has only in-frame clones and leaves some out. Counted here are a few hundred thousand clones, more than 75% occurring once; the ten biggest clones make up around 3.5%. The sequencing here drew on peripheral blood, taken in a trial of Ad26.COV2.S vaccine versus placebo. The receptors were sampled from a person between 18 and 65 years old who received the Ad26.COV2.S COVID-19 vaccine or a placebo. Each CDR3 is given with its conserved first and last residue. Fields, in order: J gene, V gene, D gene, clone size, CDR3 protein, CDR3 DNA. A D gene is named only where the DNA matches it firmly. Some rows have no size entry. The others give once, few or many, or a class for an expanded clone.

>TRBJ1-2|TRBV6-2/TRBV6-3|-|-
CASSYSGPAGYTF
TGTGCCAGCAGTTACTCTGGGCCGGCGGGCTACACCTTC
>TRBJ2-1|TRBV4-2|-|-
CASSQDKSEQFF
TGTGCCAGCAGCCAAGATAAGTCAGAGCAGTTCTTC
>TRBJ2-7|TRBV9|-|-
CASSLQGHSYEQYF
TGTGCCAGCAGCCTCCAGGGGCACTCCTACGAGCAGTACTTC
>TRBJ1-2|TRBV27|TRBD1|-
CASSLAGGAPYGYTF
TGTGCCAGCAGTTTGGCAGGGGGCGCCCCTTATGGCTACACCTTC
>TRBJ2-7|TRBV7-9|-|-
CASSLGERDVTSYEQYF
TGTGCCAGCAGCTTAGGGGAAAGGGATGTGACCTCCTACGAGCAGTACTTC
>TRBJ2-7|TRBV6-2/TRBV6-3|-|-
CASSRRGQGSYEQYF
TGTGCCAGCAGTCGCAGGGGCCAAGGATCCTACGAGCAGTACTTC
>TRBJ2-1|TRBV6-1|TRBD1|-
CASSEDSLGQGLYNEQFF
TGTGCCAGCAGCGAAGACTCCCTGGGACAGGGTTTGTACAATGAGCAGTTCTTC
>TRBJ1-3|TRBV15|-|-
CATSRGLSSGNTIYF
TGTGCCACCAGCCGAGGACTGAGCTCTGGAAACACCATATATTTT
>TRBJ2-1|TRBV19|-|-
CASSPGRVNNEQFF
TGTGCCAGTAGTCCGGGACGGGTTAACAATGAGCAGTTCTTC
>TRBJ1-4|TRBV19|-|-
CASSTANEKLFF
TGTGCCAGTAGTACTGCGAATGAAAAACTGTTTTTT
>TRBJ2-3|TRBV5-6|TRBD2|-
CASSFYGSAGLTDTQYF
TGTGCCAGCAGCTTTTATGGGTCAGCGGGACTCACAGATACGCAGTATTTT
>TRBJ2-1|TRBV5-1|-|-
CASSFTSEQFF
TGCGCCAGCAGCTTTACGTCTGAGCAGTTCTTC
>TRBJ1-3|TRBV9|-|once
CASSVEPRGNTIYF
TGTGCCAGCAGCGTAGAACCGAGGGGAAACACCATATATTTT
>TRBJ1-4|TRBV2|-|once
CASRVGPSLEKLFF
TGTGCCAGCAGGGTCGGCCCCTCTTTAGAAAAACTGTTTTTT
>TRBJ1-1|TRBV7-2|-|-
CASSVLGASRTEAFF
TGTGCCAGCAGCGTCCTAGGGGCTAGCCGGACTGAAGCTTTCTTT
>TRBJ2-5|TRBV19|-|once
CASRKEGIEETQYF
TGTGCCAGTAGAAAAGAGGGGATAGAAGAGACCCAGTACTTC
>TRBJ2-1|TRBV25-1|-|-
CASSLKWGAVNEQFF
TGTGCCAGCAGCCTGAAATGGGGGGCCGTCAATGAGCAGTTCTTC
>TRBJ2-1|TRBV6-5|TRBD2|-
CASSPHSGGSEQFF
TGTGCCAGCAGCCCCCACAGCGGGGGGAGTGAGCAGTTCTTC
>TRBJ2-5|TRBV7-8|-|-
CASSYRHQETQYF
TGTGCCAGCAGCTACAGACACCAAGAGACCCAGTACTTC
>TRBJ2-5|TRBV2|TRBD2|-
CASRLAGETQYF
TGTGCCAGCCGTCTAGCGGGGGAGACCCAGTACTTC
>TRBJ2-6|TRBV18|-|-
CASSPTWGSAGANVLTF
TGTGCCAGCTCACCGACCTGGGGTAGTGCTGGGGCCAACGTCCTGACTTTC
>TRBJ2-7|TRBV7-2|-|-
CASSADTVSVYEQYF
TGTGCCAGCAGCGCAGACACGGTAAGCGTGTACGAGCAGTACTTC
>TRBJ1-1|TRBV5-8|-|-
CASSLKAEAFF
TGTGCCAGCAGTCTGAAGGCTGAAGCTTTCTTT
>TRBJ2-7|TRBV4-1|-|-
CASSQAKGNSYEQYF
TGCGCCAGCAGCCAAGCGAAGGGAAACTCCTACGAGCAGTACTTC
>TRBJ1-1|TRBV12-3/TRBV12-4|-|-
CASSPQGSTEAFF
TGTGCCAGCAGCCCGCAGGGATCCACTGAAGCTTTCTTT
>TRBJ1-5|TRBV4-1|-|-
CASSQTTGLKKPQHF
TGCGCCAGCAGCCAAACTACGGGGCTAAAGAAGCCCCAGCATTTT
>TRBJ1-1|TRBV14|-|-
CASSSRFGGYTEAFF
TGTGCCAGCAGCTCCCGGTTTGGAGGGTACACTGAAGCTTTCTTT
>TRBJ2-7|TRBV12-3/TRBV12-4|-|-
CASSLDTTYEQYF
TGTGCCAGCAGTTTGGACACGACCTACGAGCAGTACTTC
>TRBJ1-6|TRBV5-8|-|-
CATGGGTNSPLHF
TGTGCCACCGGAGGGGGGACGAATTCACCCCTCCACTTT
>TRBJ2-1|TRBV6-6|-|-
CASSALGGGSYNEQFF
TGTGCCAGCAGTGCCCTAGGGGGTGGCTCCTACAATGAGCAGTTCTTC
>TRBJ1-5|TRBV30|-|-
CAWSRGGNSNQPQHF
TGTGCCTGGAGTAGGGGGGGGAATAGCAATCAGCCCCAGCATTTT
>TRBJ2-4|TRBV15|TRBD1|-
CATSWDRKNIQYF
TGTGCCACCAGCTGGGACAGGAAAAACATTCAGTACTTC
>TRBJ2-3|TRBV5-1|TRBD1|-
CASSSPGTGVTDTQYF
TGCGCCAGCAGTAGCCCCGGGACAGGGGTTACGGATACGCAGTATTTT
>TRBJ2-7|TRBV6-5|TRBD1|-
CASSRDRLYEQYF
TGTGCCAGCAGCAGGGACAGACTCTACGAGCAGTACTTC
>TRBJ1-1|TRBV5-4|-|-
CASSLVNTEAFF
TGTGCCAGCAGCTTGGTGAACACTGAAGCTTTCTTT
>TRBJ1-2|TRBV6-6|TRBD1|-
CASSPTGGAYGYTF
TGTGCCAGCAGTCCGACAGGGGGCGCATATGGCTACACCTTC
>TRBJ1-1|TRBV7-9|-|-
CASSLVGENTEAFF
TGTGCCAGCAGCTTAGTTGGGGAGAACACTGAAGCTTTCTTT
>TRBJ2-7|TRBV23-1|-|-
CASSHRTPETYEQYF
TGCGCCAGCAGTCATCGAACTCCCGAGACCTACGAGCAGTACTTC
>TRBJ2-7|TRBV10-3|TRBD1|-
CAIGWDSYEQYF
TGTGCCATCGGATGGGACAGCTACGAGCAGTACTTC
>TRBJ2-3|TRBV6-5|-|once
CASRDFLDTQYF
TGTGCCAGCAGGGACTTTCTAGATACGCAGTATTTT
>TRBJ1-3|TRBV20-1|-|-
CSASLRAGNTIYF
TGCAGTGCTAGTTTAAGGGCTGGAAACACCATATATTTT
>TRBJ2-7|TRBV5-1|-|-
CASSLALTGSSYEQYF
TGCGCCAGCAGCTTGGCCCTCACAGGGAGCTCCTACGAGCAGTACTTC
>TRBJ1-1|TRBV19|-|-
CASSDPGYNLNTEAFF
TGTGCCAGTAGCGACCCAGGGTATAACCTGAACACTGAAGCTTTCTTT
>TRBJ1-3|TRBV3-1/TRBV3-2|TRBD1|once
CASKNDRGVSGNTIYF
TGTGCCAGCAAAAATGACAGGGGAGTCTCTGGAAACACCATATATTTT
>TRBJ1-6|TRBV4-3|TRBD1|few
CASSLDRDRGLSPLHF
TGCGCCAGCAGCCTGGACCGGGACAGGGGATTGTCACCCCTCCACTTT
>TRBJ2-5|TRBV30|-|-
CAWSSPQETQYF
TGTGCCTGGAGTTCACCACAAGAGACCCAGTACTTC
>TRBJ1-1|TRBV6-5|-|-
CASGIGSTEAFF
TGTGCCAGCGGAATAGGAAGCACTGAAGCTTTCTTT
>TRBJ2-7|TRBV12-3/TRBV12-4|-|-
CASSLAVVTEQYF
TGTGCCAGCAGTTTAGCTGTGGTCACCGAGCAGTACTTC
>TRBJ2-1|TRBV9|-|-
CASTFRDSAYNEQFF
TGTGCCAGCACTTTCCGAGACTCTGCCTACAATGAGCAGTTCTTC
>TRBJ1-6|TRBV28|-|-
CASSDGQSNSPLHF
TGTGCCAGCAGTGATGGACAGTCTAATTCACCCCTCCACTTT